These 19 T cell receptor beta chains were all obtained from the same sample, sequenced in a study of shared clonotypes between healthy human individuals (dated by TCRdb to about 2020). CD8 naive samples consisted of CD45RO-negative cells that were positively selected for CCR7, yielding a CD45RA+CCR7+ population without TemRA cells. The method was the immunoSEQ multiplex PCR assay. What TCRdb holds here is the immuneACCESS table cut down to in-frame rearrangements. Part of the clones is not present; checked against another copy, under half of the missing clones reflect an unresolved V gene, and the others are unexplained. Across this sample there are 800,000 to 950,000 clones, with around 96% seen only once. The ten largest clones add up to less than 0.3% of the sample. The sample was naive CD8+ T cells sorted from blood. Sample cell subset or site, as interpreted from the label and publication: CD45RA+CCR7+. The source of these receptors is a man aged 30-40 years in good health.

This chain joins TRBV29-1 and TRBJ1-1; 7 bases are shared with TRBD1. The junction had 10 bases not matched to a gene; V was cut back by 7 bases and J by 5 bases. The CDR3 spans 13 residues. In germline, CDR1 is SQVTM, CDR2 ANQGSEA. CDR3 region: CSAYPSTGTEAFF. The CDR3, as DNA: TGCAGCGCCTATCCGTCGACAGGGACTGAAGCTTTCTTT.

V and J are TRBV7-6 and TRBJ1-2; D is unresolved. Germline V gene lookup returns CDR1 SGHVS and CDR2 FNYEAQ. V was shortened by 1 base and J by 0 bases, with 9 bases between the two germline ends. The CDR3 is 15 residues long. The CDR3 sequence is CASSLEMGANYGYTF. CDR3 DNA sequence: TGTGCCAGCAGCTTAGAGATGGGAGCTAACTATGGCTACACCTTC.

The gene calls are TRBV27 and TRBJ1-1, with 7 bases fitting TRBD1. The CDR3 is 14 residues long. Germline V CDR1 and CDR2: MNHEY, SMNVEV (reference sequence). Trimming cost V 1 base and J 7 bases; bases outside gene matches: 6. The CDR3 bases are TGTGCCAGCAGTTTATTAGACAGGGCGGATGAAGCTTTCTTT. Its protein product is CASSLLDRADEAFF.

The J gene is TRBJ2-3, the V gene TRBV5-4; D ambiguous. Trimming cost V 2 bases and J 1 base, with 8 bases left between them. The CDR3 totals 14 residues. Germline V CDR1 and CDR2: SGHNT, YYREEE (reference sequence). The CDR3 region has the DNA TGTGCCAGCAGCTTCGGGTGGGGCACAGATACGCAGTATTTT. Protein: CASSFGWGTDTQYF.

In this sample, this clone turned up once. The chain links TRBV4-1 to TRBJ2-7, with D unresolved. Germline V gene sequence: CDR1 MGHRA, CDR2 YSYEKL. The CDR3 consists of 15 residues. The germline V and J ends were trimmed by 5 bases and 1 base, with 15 bases remaining between them. The DNA of the CDR3 is TGCGCCAGCAGCTCCGAAGCAGGACGGTCCTACGAGCAGTACTTC. The encoded protein is CASSSEAGRSYEQYF.

The J gene is TRBJ2-1, the V gene TRBV27; D unclear. V was shortened by 3 bases and J by 5 bases, with 5 bases between the two germline ends. In germline, CDR1 is MNHEY, CDR2 SMNVEV (reference sequence). CDR3 length equals 12 residues. CDR3 bases: TGTGCCAGCAGTTTCTCAAACAATGAGCAGTTCTTC. Its protein product is CASSFSNNEQFF.

The rearrangement links TRBV2 to TRBJ1-2; possibly TRBD1 for D (5 bases). The CDR3 extends over 11 amino acids. Trimming stripped 11 bases from V and 7 bases from J, with 14 bases between. The germline V gene has CDR1 SNHLY and CDR2 FYNNEI. The CDR3 sequence is CAQAGGTGYTF. CDR3 DNA: TGTGCCCAAGCGGGGGGAACTGGCTACACCTTC.

The J gene is TRBJ2-7, the V gene TRBV6-5; 9 positions agree with TRBD1. CDR3 length: 13 residues. Germline V gene lookup returns CDR1 MNHEY and CDR2 SVGAGI. Trimming at V came to 2 bases and at J to 6 bases, leaving 2 bases not matched to a gene. The CDR3 is CASSYVDRGEQYF. The CDR3 coding sequence is TGTGCCAGCAGTTACGTGGACAGGGGCGAGCAGTACTTC.

The chain has TRBV9 and TRBJ1-2; possibly TRBD1 for D (6 bases). CDR3 length: 14 amino acids. CDR1 is SGDLS, CDR2 YYNGEE, per germline. V was shortened by 4 bases and J by 8 bases, with 18 bases between the two germline ends. The DNA of the CDR3 is TGTGCCAGCAGCCTCGATAGGACAGCGGGCGGCTACACCTTC. Its translation is CASSLDRTAGGYTF.

The V call is TRBV7-9, the J call TRBJ2-7, with D tentatively TRBD2 (6 bases). V was trimmed by 4 bases and J by 0 bases, leaving 16 bases between them. The germline gives CDR1 SEHNR, CDR2 FQNEAQ (reference sequence). The CDR3 runs 16 residues. CDR3 in DNA: TGTGCCAGCAGCTCCGGGCTAGACGGGAGCTCCTACGAGCAGTACTTC. Its protein product is CASSSGLDGSSYEQYF.

This clone appeared once. This chain joins TRBV29-1 and TRBJ2-7; TRBD1 aligns across 10 bases. The CDR3 is 14 residues long. Germline V CDR1 and CDR2: SQVTM, ANQGSEA. The V gene end was trimmed by 3 bases and the J gene end by 9 bases; junction bases not matched to a gene: 11. In DNA, the CDR3 is TGCAGCGTTGATCCCGGGACAGGGGAATGGGTGCAGTACTTC. This codes for CSVDPGTGEWVQYF.

This chain joins TRBV11-2 and TRBJ2-1; 7 bases fit TRBD1. The germline V gene has CDR1 SGHAT and CDR2 FQNNGV. V dropped 6 bases and J dropped 3; count of bases not matched to a gene: 8. This CDR3 contains 15 residues. The CDR3 sequence is CASSPGGTGYNEQFF. CDR3 DNA: TGTGCCAGCAGTCCAGGGGGAACTGGCTACAATGAGCAGTTCTTC.

This clone was found once. A single base separates this from a much larger clone, so it may be a read error. The same CDR3 can be traced to other DNA sequences in this sample. The chain employs TRBV27 and TRBJ2-5; TRBD1 matches 7 bases. The germline CDR1 and CDR2 sequences are MNHEY and SMNVEV (reference sequence). The CDR3 is 14 amino acids. The V segment lost 2 bases and the J segment 3 bases; nucleotides outside the gene matches: 3. In DNA, the CDR3 is TGTGCCAGCAGTTTACTGGGGACAGAAGAGACCCAGTACTTC. This sequence encodes CASSLLGTEETQYF.

The genes are TRBV27 and TRBJ2-4, with 8 nucleotides matching TRBD1. V shed 6 bases, J shed 0 bases, and the junction held 13 bases outside the gene matches. Germline V gene sequence: CDR1 MNHEY, CDR2 SMNVEV (reference sequence). The CDR3 runs to 18 residues. CDR3 residues: CASSRHSDRDLAKNIQYF. The CDR3 coding sequence is TGTGCCAGCAGCCGTCACTCGGACAGGGACTTAGCCAAAAACATTCAGTACTTC.

About this clone: The sample carries other DNA sequences with the same CDR3. The chain recombines TRBV27 with TRBJ2-3, with D maybe TRBD2 (5 bases). CDR1 and CDR2 from the germline V gene are MNHEY and SMNVEV (reference sequence). CDR3 length: 16 amino acids. V was pared by 5 bases and J by 0 bases, with 15 bases between. The CDR3 nucleotides read TGTGCCAGCAGTCCTCGGTGGGGAGAGAGCACAGATACGCAGTATTTT. It translates to CASSPRWGESTDTQYF.

This chain connects TRBV27 to TRBJ1-2, with TRBD1 identical over 10 bases. The CDR3 runs 13 residues. Germline V gives CDR1 MNHEY, CDR2 SMNVEV (reference sequence). The trim removed 6 bases at V and 4 bases at J, leaving 2 bases unmatched. In nucleotides, the CDR3 is TGTGCCAGCAGGGACAGGGGGACCTATGGCTACACCTTC. It encodes CASRDRGTYGYTF.

The chain is built from TRBV5-1 and TRBJ2-1, with 13 bases lining up with TRBD2. This CDR3 contains 15 residues. Germline values: CDR1 SGHRS, CDR2 YFSETQ. The V gene end was trimmed by 0 bases and the J gene end by 8 bases; junction bases not matched to a gene: 2. CDR3 residues: CASSLELAGGYEQFF. CDR3 DNA: TGCGCCAGCAGCTTGGAACTAGCGGGAGGGTATGAGCAGTTCTTC. The variable domain in full, with the rest retrieved from reference TRBV5-1 and TRBJ2-1, is KAGVTQTPRYLIKTRGQQVTLSCSPISGHRSVSWYQQTPGQGLQFLFEYFSETQRNKGNFPGRFSGRQFSNSRSEMNVSTLELGDSALYLCASSLELAGGYEQFFGPGTRLTVL.

The chain combines TRBV10-3 with TRBJ1-2; D possibly corresponds to TRBD1 (6 bases). This CDR3 spans 15 amino acids. The germline V gene encodes CDR1 ENHRY and CDR2 SYGVKD. Deletions cut 8 bases from V and 5 bases from J, with 21 bases between. The CDR3 here is CAIWGHGDGAYGYTF. CDR3 nucleotide sequence: TGTGCCATCTGGGGACATGGAGACGGAGCGTATGGCTACACCTTC.

This chain uses TRBV7-9 with TRBJ2-1; the match to TRBD1 covers 9 bases. J gave up 7 bases and V 3 bases, and 16 bases lay outside the gene matches. The germline V gene encodes CDR1 SEHNR and CDR2 FQNEAQ (reference sequence). The CDR3 sequence is 18 residues long. Written as DNA, the CDR3 is TGTGCCAGCAGCTTTGGTGTAAAGGGGACAGGGAGTTTTAATGAGCAGTTCTTC. It translates to CASSFGVKGTGSFNEQFF.